This T cell receptor beta chain came from a study of CD8 T cells in ankylosing spondylitis. Study-wide results and limits: For ankylosing spondylitis blood, a TCR beta motif of under 10 highly homologous variants appeared characteristic. Earlier literature documents some of the motif variants in reactive arthritis synovial fluid and blood.

TCRdb re-called the 5' RACE reads with MiXCR, one entry per CDR3 protein. The data hold hundreds of thousands of distinct CDR3 sequences, with 10% to 15% observed a single time. For this clonotype: Its antigen is as yet unknown.

V lost 2 bases to trimming and J lost 7 bases, with 11 bases between them. Germline values: CDR1 LGHNA, CDR2 YSLEER. The CDR3 has 13 residues. This chain joins TRBV4-3 and TRBJ1-1, with TRBD1 as a possible D gene (5 bases). The sequence was obtained from a male donor with ankylosing spondylitis. Input material: blood, either unsorted or a sorted T cell fraction (not recorded which). The DNA of the CDR3 is TGCGCCAGCAGCCAACAATTGGGGGGTGAAGCTTTCTTT. Translated: CASSQQLGGEAFF.